The 2 T cell receptor beta chains below all came from one sample that was sequenced in a study of cytomegalovirus exposure and HLA in healthy donors. A multiplex PCR was run with 60 Vbeta primers and 13 Jbeta primers. TCRdb keeps only in-frame clones here, not all; method: immunoSEQ multiplex PCR. Of roughly 120,000 clones listed, roughly 70% are singletons. The specimen was PBMCs. The receptors were sampled from a woman aged 18-29 years in good health and CMV-seronegative.

The chain links TRBV28 to TRBJ1-4; possibly TRBD1 for D (5 bases). The ends were cut back, 3 bases at V and 8 bases at J, with 13 bases in the middle. The CDR3 runs 14 residues. Germline V gene lookup returns CDR1 MDHEN and CDR2 SYDVKM. DNA of the CDR3: TGTGCCAGCAGTTTCCCGGGGGGGAGGGAAAAACTGTTTTTT. Protein sequence: CASSFPGGREKLFF.

V is TRBV7-6 and J is TRBJ2-7; D might be TRBD1 (6 bases). V shed 5 bases and J shed 0 bases, with 14 bases lying between them. The CDR3 loop spans 15 amino acids. The germline V gene encodes CDR1 SGHVS and CDR2 FNYEAQ. CDR3 region: CASSSGQSRSYEQYF. CDR3 DNA: TGTGCCAGCAGCAGCGGACAGAGCCGCTCCTACGAGCAGTACTTC.